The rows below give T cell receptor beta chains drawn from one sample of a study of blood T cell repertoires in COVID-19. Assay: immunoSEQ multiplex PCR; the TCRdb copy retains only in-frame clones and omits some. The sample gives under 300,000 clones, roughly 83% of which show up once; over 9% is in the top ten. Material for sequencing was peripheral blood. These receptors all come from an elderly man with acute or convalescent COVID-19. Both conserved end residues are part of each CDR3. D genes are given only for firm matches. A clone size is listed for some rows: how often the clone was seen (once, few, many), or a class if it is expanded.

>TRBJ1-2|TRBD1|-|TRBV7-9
TGTGCCAGCAGCCGAGGACAGGGATATGGCTACACCTTC
CASSRGQGYGYTF
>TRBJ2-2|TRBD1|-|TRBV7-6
TGTGCCAGCAGCTTCATGGACAGGGTGAACACCGGGGAGCTGTTTTTT
CASSFMDRVNTGELFF
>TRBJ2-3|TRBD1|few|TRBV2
TGTGCCAGCAGTGAATCGGGTCAGGGGGACACAGATACGCAGTATTTT
CASSESGQGDTDTQYF
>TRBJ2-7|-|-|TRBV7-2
TGTGCCAGCAGTAGCTATTACGAGCAGTACTTC
CASSSYYEQYF
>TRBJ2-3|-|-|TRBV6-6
TGTGCCAGCAGTTATGAGGAGGGCAGCACAGATACGCAGTATTTT
CASSYEEGSTDTQYF
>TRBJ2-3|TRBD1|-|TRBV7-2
TGTGCCAGCAGCCAGGACAGGGGGAAAGATACGCAGTATTTT
CASSQDRGKDTQYF
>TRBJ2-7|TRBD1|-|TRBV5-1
TGCGCCAGCCTGGGGGACAGCTCCTACGAGCAGTACTTC
CASLGDSSYEQYF
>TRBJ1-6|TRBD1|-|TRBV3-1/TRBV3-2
TGTGCCAGCGGGACAGATATTAATTCACCCCTCCACTTT
CASGTDINSPLHF
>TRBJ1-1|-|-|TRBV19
TGTGCCAGTACCAACATCGACAGACTTGAAGCTTTCTTT
CASTNIDRLEAFF
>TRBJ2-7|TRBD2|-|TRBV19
TGTGCCAGTAGTATGGCGGGGGGCCGCTACGAGCAGTACTTC
CASSMAGGRYEQYF
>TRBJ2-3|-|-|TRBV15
TGTGCCACCAGCAGAGATCCAGGGGGGAGCACAGATACGCAGTATTTT
CATSRDPGGSTDTQYF
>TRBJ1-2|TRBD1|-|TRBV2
TGTGCCAGCAGTGATCCGACAGGGGGCTTGGATGGCTACACCTTC
CASSDPTGGLDGYTF
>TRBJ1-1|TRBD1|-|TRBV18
TGTGCCAGCTCACCACAGGGGGCGCATGAAGCTTTCTTT
CASSPQGAHEAFF
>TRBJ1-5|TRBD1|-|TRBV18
TGTGCCAGCTCTTCCGGGACAGGGACAAATCAGCCCCAGCATTTT
CASSSGTGTNQPQHF
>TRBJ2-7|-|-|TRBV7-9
TGTGCCAGCAGCTTGGGGACATCGACCTACGAGCAGTACTTC
CASSLGTSTYEQYF
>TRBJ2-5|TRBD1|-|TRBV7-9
TGTGCCAGCAGCGGGACAGAGACGCAAGAGACCCAGTACTTC
CASSGTETQETQYF
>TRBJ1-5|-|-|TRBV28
TGTGCCAGCAGGGTTGGGCAGGGGCCTCAGCCCCAGCATTTT
CASRVGQGPQPQHF
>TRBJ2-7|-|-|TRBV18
TGTGCCAGCTCACCGACAGGACCCTACGAGCAGTACTTC
CASSPTGPYEQYF
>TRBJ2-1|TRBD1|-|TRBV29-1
TGCAGCGTTAGCACAGGGGCGAATGAGCAGTTCTTC
CSVSTGANEQFF
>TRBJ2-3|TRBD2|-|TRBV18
TGTGCCAGCTCACCACCTAGTCTAGCGGGAGCTACGCAGTATTTT
CASSPPSLAGATQYF
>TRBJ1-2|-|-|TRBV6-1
TGTGCCAGCAGTGACAGGGTTGGTGGCTACACCTTC
CASSDRVGGYTF
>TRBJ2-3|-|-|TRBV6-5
TGTGCCAGCAGACAGGGGGGGAGCACAGATACGCAGTATTTT
CASRQGGSTDTQYF
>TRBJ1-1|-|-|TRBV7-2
TGTGCCAGCAGCTTAGTTCCGAGGGCGCGGGTGGCTGAAGCTTTCTTT
CASSLVPRARVAEAFF
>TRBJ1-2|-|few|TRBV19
TGTGCCAGTAGTATTGGAGGGGCCGGAGGTAACTATGGCTACACCTTC
CASSIGGAGGNYGYTF
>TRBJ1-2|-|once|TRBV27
TGTGCCAGCAGGGACAGTACTAACTATGGCTACACCTTC
CASRDSTNYGYTF
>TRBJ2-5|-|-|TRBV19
TGTGCCAGTAGTAGGGGGCTGGCAGAGACCCAGTACTTC
CASSRGLAETQYF
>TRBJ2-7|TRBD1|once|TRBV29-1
TGCAGCGTCGACAGGGGGATGGGCGAGCAGTACTTC
CSVDRGMGEQYF
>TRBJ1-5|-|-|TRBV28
TGTGCCAGCAGTTTATGGCAGGATGGTCAGCCCCAGCATTTT
CASSLWQDGQPQHF
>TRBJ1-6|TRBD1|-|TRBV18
TGTGCCAGCTCACCCACCTTCCGGGACAGGGGGCTTAATGGGAATTCACCCCTCCACTTT
CASSPTFRDRGLNGNSPLHF
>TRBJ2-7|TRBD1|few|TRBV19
TGTGCCAGTGCCAGGATTCCGGGACAGAACTACGAGCAGTACTTC
CASARIPGQNYEQYF
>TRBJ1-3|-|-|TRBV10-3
TGTGCCATTTCCGACAGGAATGGAAACACCATATATTTT
CAISDRNGNTIYF
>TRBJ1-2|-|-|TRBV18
TGTGCCAGCTCACCAAGCCAGGGGATACTCTATGGCTACACCTTC
CASSPSQGILYGYTF
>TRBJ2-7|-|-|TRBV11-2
TGTGCCAGCAGCTCCCCGGCGGGTTGGCAGTACTTC
CASSSPAGWQYF
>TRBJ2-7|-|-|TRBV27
TGTGCCAGCAGTTTACTTCGGGCAGGGGCCACCTACGAGCAGTACTTC
CASSLLRAGATYEQYF
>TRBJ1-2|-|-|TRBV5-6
TGTGCCAGCAGCCTCGGGCCACAGGGTGTCCCCTATGGCTACACCTTC
CASSLGPQGVPYGYTF
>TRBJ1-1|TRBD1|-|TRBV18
TGTGCCAGCTCCCGGGTTCGACAGGGAGCTTTCTTT
CASSRVRQGAFF
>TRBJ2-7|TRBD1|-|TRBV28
TGTGCCAGCAGACCGCGACAGGGGGCCCGAGACGAGCAGTACTTC
CASRPRQGARDEQYF
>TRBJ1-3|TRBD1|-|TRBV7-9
TGTGCCAGCAGCTTATGGACAGGAAAGGAAAACACCATATATTTT
CASSLWTGKENTIYF
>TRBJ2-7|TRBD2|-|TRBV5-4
TGTGCCAGCAGCCCCGCCGGGGGGTCTTGGGACGAGCAGTACTTC
CASSPAGGSWDEQYF
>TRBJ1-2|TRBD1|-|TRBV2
TGTGCCAGCAGTGAACCCCGCCGGACAGGGTCTATAGTGGTTGGCTACACCTTC
CASSEPRRTGSIVVGYTF
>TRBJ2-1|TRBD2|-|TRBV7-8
TGTGCCAGCAGCTTCGCTAGCGGAGCCTCCTACAATGAGCAGTTCTTC
CASSFASGASYNEQFF
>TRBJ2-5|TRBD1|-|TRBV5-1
TGCGCCAGCAGCCCCGGGACAGGTCGGGAGACCCAGTACTTC
CASSPGTGRETQYF
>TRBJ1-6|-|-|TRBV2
TGTGCCAGCAGTGAGGAGGGAGGCTATAATTCACCCCTCCACTTT
CASSEEGGYNSPLHF
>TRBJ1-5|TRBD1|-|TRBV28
TGTGCCAGCAGTTTAAGGGACAGTTATAGCAATCAGCCCCAGCATTTT
CASSLRDSYSNQPQHF
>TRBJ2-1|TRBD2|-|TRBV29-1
TGCAGCGCCTTCGGGACTAGCGGGGGGTTCAATGAGCAGTTCTTC
CSAFGTSGGFNEQFF
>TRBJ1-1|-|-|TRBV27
TGTGCCAGCAGGCCTGACCAAGCGGTGACTGAAGCTTTCTTT
CASRPDQAVTEAFF
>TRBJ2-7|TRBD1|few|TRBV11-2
TGTGCCAGCAGCTTAGTCTCCGGGACAGGGCGCTACGAGCAGTACTTC
CASSLVSGTGRYEQYF
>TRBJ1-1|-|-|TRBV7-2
TGTGCCAGCAGCTCGTCGACAGGTTTGGCTGGCACTGAAGCTTTCTTT
CASSSSTGLAGTEAFF
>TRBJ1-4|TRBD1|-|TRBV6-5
TGTGCCAGCAGTTACTCCGGACAGGTCCGGGGGGAAAAACTGTTTTTT
CASSYSGQVRGEKLFF
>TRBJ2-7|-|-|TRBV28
TGTGCCAGCAGTTTTCCATCAGGGTTAACCTACGAGCAGTACTTC
CASSFPSGLTYEQYF
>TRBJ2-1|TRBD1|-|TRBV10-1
TGCGCCAGCAGTGAGTCTCCGGGACAGGGTGTCGATGAGCAGTTCTTC
CASSESPGQGVDEQFF
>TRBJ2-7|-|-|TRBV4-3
TGCGCCAGCAGCCAAGTGGTCCCCAGGGCGCAGTACTTC
CASSQVVPRAQYF
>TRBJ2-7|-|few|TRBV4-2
TGTGCCAGCAGCCAAGGGCGAGGTAGCTCCTACGAGCAGTACTTC
CASSQGRGSSYEQYF
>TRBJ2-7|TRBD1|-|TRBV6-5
TGTGCCAGCAGCACCGGGACAGGGTGGATCGAGCAGTACTTC
CASSTGTGWIEQYF
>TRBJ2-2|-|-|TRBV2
TGTGCCAGCAGGAGCCCTAGGTCCCAAATCACCGGGGAGCTGTTTTTT
CASRSPRSQITGELFF
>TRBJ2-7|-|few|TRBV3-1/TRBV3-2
TGTGCCAGCAGCCCCGGCCTAGGCGGGCAGTACTTC
CASSPGLGGQYF
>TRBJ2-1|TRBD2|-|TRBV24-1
TGTGCCACCCGCCGGGGGGGGGACAATGAGCAGTTCTTC
CATRRGGDNEQFF